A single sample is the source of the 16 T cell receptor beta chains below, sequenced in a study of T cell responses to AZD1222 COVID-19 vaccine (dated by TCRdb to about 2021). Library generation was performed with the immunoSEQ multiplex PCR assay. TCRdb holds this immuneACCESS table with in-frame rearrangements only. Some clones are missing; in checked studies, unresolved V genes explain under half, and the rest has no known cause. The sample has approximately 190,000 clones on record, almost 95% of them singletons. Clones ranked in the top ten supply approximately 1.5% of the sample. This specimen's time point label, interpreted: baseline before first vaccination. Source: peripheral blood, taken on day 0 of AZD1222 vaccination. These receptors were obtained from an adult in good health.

The CDR3 is CASSQDPLGKNEKLFF. The CDR3 DNA reads TGTGCCAGCAGCCAAGATCCCCTGGGTAAAAATGAAAAACTGTTTTTT. The chain uses TRBV3-1 (or the pseudogene TRBV3-2) and TRBJ1-4, with D unclear. The germline gives CDR1 LGHDT, CDR2 YNNKEL (reference sequence). V was shortened by 0 bases and J by 5 bases, with 13 bases between the two germline ends. This CDR3 spans 16 amino acids.

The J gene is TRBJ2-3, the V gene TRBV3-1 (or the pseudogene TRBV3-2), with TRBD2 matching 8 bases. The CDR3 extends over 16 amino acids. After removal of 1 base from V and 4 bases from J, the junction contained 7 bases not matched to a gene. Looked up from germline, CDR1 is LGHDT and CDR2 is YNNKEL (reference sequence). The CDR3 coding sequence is TGTGCCAGCAGCCAAGCGGCAGCGGGGGTGGCAGATACGCAGTATTTT. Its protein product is CASSQAAAGVADTQYF.

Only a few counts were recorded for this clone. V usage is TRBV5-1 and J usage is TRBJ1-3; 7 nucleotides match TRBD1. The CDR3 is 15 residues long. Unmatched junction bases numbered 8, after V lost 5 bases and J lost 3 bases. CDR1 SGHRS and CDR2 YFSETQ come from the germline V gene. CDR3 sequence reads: CASSPTGQGGNTIYF. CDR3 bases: TGCGCCAGCAGTCCGACAGGGCAAGGTGGAAACACCATATATTTT.

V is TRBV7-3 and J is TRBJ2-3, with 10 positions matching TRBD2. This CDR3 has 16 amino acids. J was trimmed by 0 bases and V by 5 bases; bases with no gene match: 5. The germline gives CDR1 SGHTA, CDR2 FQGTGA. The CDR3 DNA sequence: TGTGCCAGCAGCGCTCTAGCGGGGGAGAGCACAGATACGCAGTATTTT. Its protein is CASSALAGESTDTQYF.

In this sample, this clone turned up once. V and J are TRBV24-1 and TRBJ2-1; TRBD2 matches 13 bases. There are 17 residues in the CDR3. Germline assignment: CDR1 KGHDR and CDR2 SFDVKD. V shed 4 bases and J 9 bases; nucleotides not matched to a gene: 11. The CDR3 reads CATSDRTSGGALGEQFF. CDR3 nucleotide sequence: TGTGCCACCAGTGACCGAACTAGCGGGGGGGCCTTGGGTGAGCAGTTCTTC.

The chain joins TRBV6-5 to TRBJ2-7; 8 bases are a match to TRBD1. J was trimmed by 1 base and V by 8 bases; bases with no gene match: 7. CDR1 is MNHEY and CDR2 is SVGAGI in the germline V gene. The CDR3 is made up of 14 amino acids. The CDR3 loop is CASARDRGSYEQYF. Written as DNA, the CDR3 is TGTGCCAGCGCAAGAGACAGGGGTTCCTACGAGCAGTACTTC.

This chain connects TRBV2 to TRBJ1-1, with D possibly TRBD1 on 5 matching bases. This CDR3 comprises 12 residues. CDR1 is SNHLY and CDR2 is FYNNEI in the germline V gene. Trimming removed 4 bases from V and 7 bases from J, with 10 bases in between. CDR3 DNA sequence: TGTGCCAGCAGTGGGCAGGGCTATGAAGCTTTCTTT. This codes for CASSGQGYEAFF.

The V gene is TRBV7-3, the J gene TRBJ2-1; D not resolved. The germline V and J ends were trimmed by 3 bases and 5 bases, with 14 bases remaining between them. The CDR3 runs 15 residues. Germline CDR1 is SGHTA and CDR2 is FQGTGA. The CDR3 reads CASSFDAVMNNEQFF. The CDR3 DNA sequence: TGTGCCAGCAGCTTCGACGCTGTGATGAACAATGAGCAGTTCTTC.

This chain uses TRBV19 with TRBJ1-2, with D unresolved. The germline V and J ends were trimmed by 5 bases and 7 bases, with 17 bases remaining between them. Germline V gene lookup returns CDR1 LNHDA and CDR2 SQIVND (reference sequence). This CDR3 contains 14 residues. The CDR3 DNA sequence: TGTGCCAGTAGTCGAACGGCTGTACTGGGTGGCTACACCTTC. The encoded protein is CASSRTAVLGGYTF.

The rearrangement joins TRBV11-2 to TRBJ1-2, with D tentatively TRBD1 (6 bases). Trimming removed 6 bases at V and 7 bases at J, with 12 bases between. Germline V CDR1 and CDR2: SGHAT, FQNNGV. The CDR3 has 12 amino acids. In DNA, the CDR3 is TGTGCCAGCAGTCCAGGGGTCGGTGGCTACACCTTC. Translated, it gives CASSPGVGGYTF. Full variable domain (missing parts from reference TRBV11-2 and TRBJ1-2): EAGVAQSPRYKIIEKRQSVAFWCNPISGHATLYWYQQILGQGPKLLIQFQNNGVVDDSQLPKDRFSAERLKGVDSTLKIQPAKLEDSAVYLCASSPGVGGYTFGSGTRLTVV.

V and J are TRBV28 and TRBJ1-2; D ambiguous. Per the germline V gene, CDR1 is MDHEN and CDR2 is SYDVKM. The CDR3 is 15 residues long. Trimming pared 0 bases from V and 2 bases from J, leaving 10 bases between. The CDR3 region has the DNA TGTGCCAGCAGTTTATGGGGTGAGGGAAACTATGGCTACACCTTC. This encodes CASSLWGEGNYGYTF.

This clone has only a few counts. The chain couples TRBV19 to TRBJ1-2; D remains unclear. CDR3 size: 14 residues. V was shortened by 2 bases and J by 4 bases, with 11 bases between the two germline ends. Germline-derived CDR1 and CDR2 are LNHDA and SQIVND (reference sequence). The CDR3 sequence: CASSIPGLFYGYTF. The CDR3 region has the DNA TGTGCCAGTAGTATACCCGGGCTTTTCTATGGCTACACCTTC.

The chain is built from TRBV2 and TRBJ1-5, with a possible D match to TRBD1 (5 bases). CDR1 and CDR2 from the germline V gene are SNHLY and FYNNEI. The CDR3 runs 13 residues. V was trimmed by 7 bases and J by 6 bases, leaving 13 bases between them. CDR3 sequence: CASIRDEGQPQHF. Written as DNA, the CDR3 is TGTGCCAGCATCAGGGATGAAGGTCAGCCCCAGCATTTT.

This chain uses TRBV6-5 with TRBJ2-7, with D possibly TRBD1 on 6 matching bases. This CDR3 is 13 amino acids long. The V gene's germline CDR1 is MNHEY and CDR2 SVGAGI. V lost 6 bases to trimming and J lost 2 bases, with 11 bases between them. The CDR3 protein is CASSSGTPYEQYF. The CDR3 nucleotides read TGTGCCAGCAGCTCCGGGACACCCTACGAGCAGTACTTC.

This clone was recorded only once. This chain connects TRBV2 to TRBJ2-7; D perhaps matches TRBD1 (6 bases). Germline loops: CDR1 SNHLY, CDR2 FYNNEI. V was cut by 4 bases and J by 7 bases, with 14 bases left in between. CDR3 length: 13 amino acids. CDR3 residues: CASSAGFQGEQYF. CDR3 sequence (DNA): TGTGCCAGCAGTGCCGGGTTCCAGGGGGAGCAGTACTTC.

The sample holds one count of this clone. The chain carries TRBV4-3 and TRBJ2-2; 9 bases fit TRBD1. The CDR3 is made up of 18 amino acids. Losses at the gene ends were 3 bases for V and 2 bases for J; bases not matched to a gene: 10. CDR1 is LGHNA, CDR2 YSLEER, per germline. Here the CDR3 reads CASSHTIPTGGNTGELFF. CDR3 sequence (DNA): TGCGCCAGCAGCCACACCATCCCGACAGGGGGAAACACCGGGGAGCTGTTTTTT.